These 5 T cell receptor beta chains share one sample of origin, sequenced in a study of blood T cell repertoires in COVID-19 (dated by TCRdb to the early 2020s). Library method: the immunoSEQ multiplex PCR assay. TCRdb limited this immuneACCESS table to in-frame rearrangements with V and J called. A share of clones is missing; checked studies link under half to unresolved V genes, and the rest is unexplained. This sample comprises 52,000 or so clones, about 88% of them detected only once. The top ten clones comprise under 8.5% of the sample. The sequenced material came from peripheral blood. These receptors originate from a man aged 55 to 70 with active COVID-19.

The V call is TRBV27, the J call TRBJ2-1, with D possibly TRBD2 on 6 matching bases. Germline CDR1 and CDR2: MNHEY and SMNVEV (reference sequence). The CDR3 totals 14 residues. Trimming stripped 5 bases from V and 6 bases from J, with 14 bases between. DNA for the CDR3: TGTGCCAGCAGTAGTTTAGCGGACCGCAATGAGCAGTTCTTC. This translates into CASSSLADRNEQFF.

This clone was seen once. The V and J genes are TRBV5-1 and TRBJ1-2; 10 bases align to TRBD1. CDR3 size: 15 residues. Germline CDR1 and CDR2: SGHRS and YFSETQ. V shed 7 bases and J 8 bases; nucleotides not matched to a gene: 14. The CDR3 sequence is CASRSTGGHVTGYTF. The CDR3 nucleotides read TGCGCCAGCCGGTCGACAGGGGGCCATGTTACAGGCTACACCTTC.

This CDR3 is CASSLGGQSYEQYF. The CDR3 nucleotides are TGCGCCAGCAGCTTGGGGGGACAGTCCTACGAGCAGTACTTC. The chain combines TRBV5-1 with TRBJ2-7; the match to TRBD1 covers 7 bases. Germline V gene lookup returns CDR1 SGHRS and CDR2 YFSETQ. V shed 0 bases and J 1 base; nucleotides not matched to a gene: 1. The CDR3 covers 14 residues.

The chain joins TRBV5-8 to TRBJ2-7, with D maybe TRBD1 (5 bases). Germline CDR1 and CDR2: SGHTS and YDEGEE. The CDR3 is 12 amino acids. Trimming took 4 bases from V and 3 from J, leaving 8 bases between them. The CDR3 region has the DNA TGTGCCAGCAGCAGGACATACTACGAGCAGTACTTC. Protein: CASSRTYYEQYF.

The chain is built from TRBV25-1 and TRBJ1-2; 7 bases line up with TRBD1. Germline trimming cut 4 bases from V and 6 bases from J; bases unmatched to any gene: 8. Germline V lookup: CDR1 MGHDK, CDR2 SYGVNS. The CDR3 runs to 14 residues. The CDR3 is CASSVQQGMNGYTF. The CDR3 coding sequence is TGTGCCAGCAGTGTACAACAGGGGATGAATGGCTACACCTTC.